These 16 T cell receptor beta chains were all obtained from the same sample, sequenced in a study of blood T cells in healthy people across ages. PCR was performed a second time for about 6 to 12 cycles using a sample-barcoded 5' primer and a J-beta primer mix. Via MiXCR, TCRdb re-called the 5' RACE reads, giving one row per CDR3 protein. The sample lists about 1,400,000 distinct CDR3 sequences; around 39% were seen once. The sequencing input was blood. The source of these receptors is a woman between 18 and 30 years old in good health.

This chain links TRBV20-1 with TRBJ2-1; D is uncertain. Germline V gene data show CDR1 as DFQATT and CDR2 as SNEGSKA (reference sequence). The CDR3 has 12 residues. Trimming removed 0 bases from V and 12 bases from J, with 12 bases in between. The CDR3 reads CSARDSPATQFF. In DNA form, the CDR3 reads TGCAGTGCTAGAGATTCGCCAGCGACGCAGTTCTTC.

This clonotype was seen just once. The CDR3 DNA is TGCAGTGCTAGAGATAATCTAGGACTAGCGGTCTTCAGCTCCTACAATGAGCAGTACTTC. It encodes CSARDNLGLAVFSSYNEQYF. The chain combines TRBV20-1 with TRBJ2-1; 10 bases map to TRBD2. Judging by the DNA end, TRBJ2-7 fits better; the J call may be wrong. CDR1 and CDR2 from the germline V gene are DFQATT and SNEGSKA (reference sequence). The CDR3 consists of 20 residues.

Only a few counts were recorded for this clonotype. V gene TRBV4-1 combines with J gene TRBJ1-5, with D possibly being TRBD1 (6 bases). Germline CDR1 MGHRA, CDR2 YSYEKL. The CDR3 is 15 amino acids. The V gene lost 0 bases and the J gene lost 6 bases, with 12 bases spanning the gap. DNA of the CDR3: TGCGCCAGCAGCCAAGATGAGGGGGGCGGTCAGCCCCAGCATTTT. This encodes CASSQDEGGGQPQHF.

A few counts support this clonotype. The CDR3 reads CASRPGVAGPAYEQYF. CDR3 DNA: TGTGCCAGCAGGCCTGGGGTGGCCGGACCAGCCTACGAGCAGTACTTC. This sequence joins TRBV9 and TRBJ2-7; no firm D call. There are 16 residues in the CDR3. In germline, CDR1 is SGDLS, CDR2 YYNGEE. The V and J ends lost 5 bases and 2 bases respectively, with 20 bases between them.

The CDR3 is CASSPKDRYEQYF. The DNA of the CDR3 is TGTGCCAGCTCACCCAAGGACAGGTACGAGCAGTACTTC. This sequence joins TRBV18 and TRBJ2-7; 7 bases line up with TRBD1. Trimming at V came to 3 bases and at J to 4 bases, leaving 3 bases not matched to a gene. The CDR3 extends over 13 amino acids. Germline V lookup: CDR1 KGHSH, CDR2 LQKENI.

The chain uses TRBV7-9 and TRBJ2-1, with D unclear. TRBJ2-7 explains the end of the DNA better; the J call may be wrong. In germline, CDR1 is SEHNR, CDR2 FQNEAQ (reference sequence). This CDR3 comprises 18 residues. The CDR3 sequence: CASSLSWDSRSTYNEQYF. The CDR3 DNA reads as TGTGCCAGCAGCTTATCTTGGGATAGTAGGAGCACCTACAATGAGCAGTACTTC.

This clonotype was picked up a small number of times. The V call is TRBV14, the J call TRBJ2-1, with D maybe TRBD1 (5 bases). The CDR3 covers 14 residues. Between the trimmed V and J ends, which lost 3 bases and 8 bases, there was a span of 14 bases. From germline, CDR1 is SGHDN and CDR2 FVKESK. CDR3 in DNA: TGTGCCAGCAGCCAGGGGCCCGACCCCTATGAGCAGTTCTTC. This encodes CASSQGPDPYEQFF.

A few counts support this clonotype. The CDR3 DNA sequence: TGTGCCAGCAGTTGGGCGGGGGGTCACCAAGAGACCCAGTACTTC. Protein product: CASSWAGGHQETQYF. V and J are TRBV27 and TRBJ2-5; 8 bases match TRBD2. The length of the CDR3 is 15 residues. J was trimmed by 0 bases and V by 4 bases; bases with no gene match: 4. The germline gives CDR1 MNHEY, CDR2 SMNVEV (reference sequence).

The chain links TRBV6-6 to TRBJ1-2, with a tentative D call TRBD1 (5 bases). From germline, CDR1 is MNHNY and CDR2 SVGAGI (reference sequence). The CDR3 is made up of 14 amino acids. V lost 6 bases, J lost 8 bases, and 19 bases lay in between. CDR3 in DNA: TGTGCCAGCAGCGGAGGTCAGGGTGGGTACGGCTACACCTTC. Its protein is CASSGGQGGYGYTF.

The V gene is TRBV28, the J gene TRBJ2-2, with 8 bases matching TRBD1. The CDR3 has 14 amino acids. V shed 7 bases and J 4 bases; nucleotides not matched to a gene: 5. Germline assignment: CDR1 MDHEN and CDR2 SYDVKM. The CDR3 DNA follows: TGTGCCAGCACTCGGACAGGGAGCACCGGGGAGCTGTTTTTT. Protein product: CASTRTGSTGELFF.

The J gene is TRBJ2-5, the V gene TRBV6-5; TRBD1 matches 7 bases. The V segment lost 6 bases and the J segment 1 base; nucleotides outside the gene matches: 5. This CDR3 is 14 amino acids long. Per the germline V gene, CDR1 is MNHEY and CDR2 is SVGAGI. Here the CDR3 reads CASSRWDSQETQYF. The DNA of the CDR3 is TGTGCCAGCAGCCGTTGGGACAGCCAAGAGACCCAGTACTTC.

This clonotype was seen once. The chain joins TRBV20-1 to TRBJ1-1, with no clear D. This CDR3 spans 14 amino acids. V lost 3 bases and J 3 bases, leaving 14 bases between the germline ends. In germline, CDR1 is DFQATT, CDR2 SNEGSKA (reference sequence). The CDR3, as DNA: TGCAGTGCTAGGGGCGCGGGTGGGGACACTGAAGCTTTCTTT. It specifies CSARGAGGDTEAFF.

The chain links TRBV20-1 to TRBJ1-2; D is unclear. Germline V gene data show CDR1 as DFQATT and CDR2 as SNEGSKA (reference sequence). This CDR3 region has 14 residues. The V gene lost 1 base and the J gene lost 6 bases, with 15 bases spanning the gap. The CDR3 nucleotides read TGCAGTGCTAGAGTAACGACTGGGCCTGATGGCTACACCTTC. Amino acid sequence: CSARVTTGPDGYTF.

The gene calls are TRBV5-1 and TRBJ2-5; the match to TRBD1 covers 8 bases. Matching the DNA end better, TRBJ2-7 makes the J call doubtful. CDR1 SGHRS and CDR2 YFSETQ come from the germline V gene. This CDR3 is 16 amino acids long. CDR3: CASSTPPGQAPYEQYF. The CDR3 DNA reads as TGCGCCAGCAGCACGCCCCCGGGACAGGCGCCCTACGAGCAGTACTTC.

CDR3 protein: CASSSPMGETQYF. For the CDR3, the DNA is TGTGCCAGCAGTTCCCCCATGGGGGAGACCCAGTACTTC. The chain couples TRBV12-3 or TRBV12-4 to TRBJ2-5; no reliable D call. This CDR3 contains 13 residues. The V and J ends lost 4 bases and 5 bases respectively, with 11 bases between them.

This clonotype was seen a single time. The CDR3: CASSPSVITNEKLFF. The CDR3 coding sequence is TGTGCCAGCTCACCCTCGGTCATAACTAATGAAAAACTGTTTTTT. The gene calls are TRBV18 and TRBJ1-4; no clear D. This CDR3 has 15 amino acids. Germline V gives CDR1 KGHSH, CDR2 LQKENI. The V end lost 3 bases, the J end lost 1 base, and 9 bases lay between the germline ends. The full variable domain, completed using reference TRBV18 and TRBJ1-4, is NAGVMQNPRHLVRRRGQEARLRCSPMKGHSHVYWYRQLPEEGLKFMVYLQKENIIDESGMPKERFSAEFPKEGPSILRIQQVVRGDSAAYFCASSPSVITNEKLFFGSGTQLSVL.